Listed below are T cell receptor beta chains from one sample, sequenced in a study of T cells in Graves' hyperthyroidism and ophthalmopathy. Using its own MiXCR run on the multiplex PCR reads, TCRdb lists one record per CDR3 protein. There are around 480,000 distinct CDR3 sequences in the sample; around 14% occur only once, and around 17% lies in the top ten. The sample consisted of blood. These receptors were collected from a woman aged 18 to 35 with Graves' hyperthyroidism. Both conserved end residues are part of each CDR3. Each record gives: clone size, D gene, V gene, J gene, CDR3 DNA, CDR3 protein. A D gene is named only where the DNA matches it firmly. Clone size is shown for a subset of rows, as once, few, many or a class of expanded clone.

clone size: NA
D gene: NA
V gene: TRBV18
J gene: TRBJ1-3
CDR3 DNA: TGTGCCAGCTCACCCCCCCACTCGGCAGGGTCATTCTCTGGAAACACCATATATTTT
CDR3 protein: CASSPPHSAGSFSGNTIYF

clone size: many
D gene: TRBD1
V gene: TRBV3-1
J gene: TRBJ1-5
CDR3 DNA: TGTGCCAGCAGCCGGGACAGGGATCAGCCCCAGCATTTT
CDR3 protein: CASSRDRDQPQHF

clone size: NA
D gene: NA
V gene: TRBV2
J gene: TRBJ1-2
CDR3 DNA: TGTGCCAGCAGCGACAGCGAGGGCTACACCTTC
CDR3 protein: CASSDSEGYTF

clone size: many
D gene: TRBD1
V gene: TRBV12-5
J gene: TRBJ1-3
CDR3 DNA: TGTGCTAGTGGTCCGGATCCGGGACAGATTGGAAACACCATATATTTT
CDR3 protein: CASGPDPGQIGNTIYF

clone size: few
D gene: TRBD1
V gene: TRBV6-1
J gene: TRBJ2-6
CDR3 DNA: TGTGCCAGCAGTGTATCCCCGGGACAGGGGAGGACTGGGGCCAACGTCCTGACTTTC
CDR3 protein: CASSVSPGQGRTGANVLTF

clone size: many
D gene: NA
V gene: TRBV3-1
J gene: TRBJ2-3
CDR3 DNA: TGTGCCAGCAGCCAACTCGGGATCACAGATACGCAGTATTTT
CDR3 protein: CASSQLGITDTQYF

clone size: many
D gene: NA
V gene: TRBV2
J gene: TRBJ1-2
CDR3 DNA: TGTGCCAGCAGTGCCCTCTGGACGGAGACGGGTGGCTACACCTTC
CDR3 protein: CASSALWTETGGYTF

clone size: NA
D gene: TRBD1
V gene: TRBV18
J gene: TRBJ2-1
CDR3 DNA: TGTGCCAGCTCACATTCGGACAGGGTGGATGAGCAGTTCTTC
CDR3 protein: CASSHSDRVDEQFF

clone size: many
D gene: TRBD2
V gene: TRBV5-1
J gene: TRBJ2-3
CDR3 DNA: TGCGCCAGCAGCGGGGGACTAGCGGGAGATCGGGGGACGCAGTATTTT
CDR3 protein: CASSGGLAGDRGTQYF

clone size: many
D gene: TRBD2
V gene: TRBV27
J gene: TRBJ2-1
CDR3 DNA: TGTGCCAGCAGTTTTGGGGCTAGCGGAGTGTTGTACAATGAGCAGTTCTTC
CDR3 protein: CASSFGASGVLYNEQFF

clone size: NA
D gene: TRBD1
V gene: TRBV24-1
J gene: TRBJ1-4
CDR3 DNA: TGTGCCACCAGTGACCCAGGGGGTGATGAAAAACTGTTTTTT
CDR3 protein: CATSDPGGDEKLFF

clone size: many
D gene: TRBD2
V gene: TRBV6-5
J gene: TRBJ2-1
CDR3 DNA: TGTGCCAGCAGTCTGCGGGAGCCACCCTACGCTGAGCAGTTCTTC
CDR3 protein: CASSLREPPYAEQFF

clone size: NA
D gene: TRBD2
V gene: TRBV11-2
J gene: TRBJ2-1
CDR3 DNA: TGTGCCAGCAGTCCCCTAGCGGGAGGGGGACACAATGAGCAGTTCTTC
CDR3 protein: CASSPLAGGGHNEQFF

clone size: many
D gene: NA
V gene: TRBV7-2
J gene: TRBJ1-6
CDR3 DNA: TGTGCCAGCAGCTTAGCTACAGTGCCGGGGAATTCACCCCTCCACTTT
CDR3 protein: CASSLATVPGNSPLHF

clone size: many
D gene: NA
V gene: TRBV12-3/TRBV12-4
J gene: TRBJ1-5
CDR3 DNA: TGTGCCAGCGCCCCAACAGGGATGGGGCAGCCCCAGCATTTT
CDR3 protein: CASAPTGMGQPQHF

clone size: many
D gene: NA
V gene: TRBV18
J gene: TRBJ1-2
CDR3 DNA: TGTGCCAGCTCACCACTATTAGGACAGTCTGGGCACTATGGCTACACCTTC
CDR3 protein: CASSPLLGQSGHYGYTF

clone size: NA
D gene: NA
V gene: TRBV27
J gene: TRBJ2-5
CDR3 DNA: TGTGCCAGCAGACTGGACAGACAAGAGACCCAGTACTTC
CDR3 protein: CASRLDRQETQYF

clone size: many
D gene: NA
V gene: TRBV27
J gene: TRBJ2-1
CDR3 DNA: TGTGCCAGCAGTTTCCTCAATGAGCAGTTCTTC
CDR3 protein: CASSFLNEQFF

clone size: few
D gene: TRBD2
V gene: TRBV6-1
J gene: TRBJ2-1
CDR3 DNA: TGTGCCATCAAAGGACTAGCGGGAGTCTATGAGCAGTTCTTC
CDR3 protein: CAIKGLAGVYEQFF

clone size: many
D gene: NA
V gene: TRBV5-6
J gene: TRBJ1-2
CDR3 DNA: TGTGCCAGCAGCCCCCCCGGGACGGGAAACGATGGCTACACCTTC
CDR3 protein: CASSPPGTGNDGYTF

clone size: many
D gene: NA
V gene: TRBV11-2
J gene: TRBJ2-7
CDR3 DNA: TGTGCCAGCAGCCCCCGCGCGGGGCATGGCGAGCAGTACTTC
CDR3 protein: CASSPRAGHGEQYF

clone size: many
D gene: TRBD2
V gene: TRBV29-1
J gene: TRBJ2-2
CDR3 DNA: TGCAGCGTTGAATGGGCGGGAGGGAACACCGGGGAGCTGTTTTTT
CDR3 protein: CSVEWAGGNTGELFF

clone size: NA
D gene: NA
V gene: TRBV10-3
J gene: TRBJ1-5
CDR3 DNA: TGTGCCATCAGTGGAGACGGCAATCAGCCCCAGCATTTT
CDR3 protein: CAISGDGNQPQHF

clone size: NA
D gene: NA
V gene: TRBV5-4
J gene: TRBJ1-4
CDR3 DNA: TGTGCCAGCAGCTTAGAAGTGACTAATGAAAAACTGTTTTTT
CDR3 protein: CASSLEVTNEKLFF

clone size: many
D gene: NA
V gene: TRBV6-1
J gene: TRBJ1-1
CDR3 DNA: TGTGCCAGCAGTGAAGGGCAGGGGCGACCTGTTGACACTGAAGCTTTCTTT
CDR3 protein: CASSEGQGRPVDTEAFF

clone size: many
D gene: TRBD1
V gene: TRBV12-3/TRBV12-4
J gene: TRBJ2-6
CDR3 DNA: TGTGCCAGCTTTACTTACCGGGACAGGTTGTTAGGGGCCAACGTCCTGACTTTC
CDR3 protein: CASFTYRDRLLGANVLTF

clone size: many
D gene: TRBD1
V gene: TRBV27
J gene: TRBJ1-1
CDR3 DNA: TGTGCCGTCCGGGACTTGACAGGGGGTGGCACTGAAGCTTTCTTT
CDR3 protein: CAVRDLTGGGTEAFF

clone size: many
D gene: NA
V gene: TRBV27
J gene: TRBJ1-5
CDR3 DNA: TGTGCCAGCAGTTTATCGTTCAGGCTCGGATGGACCCGCCATCATCAGCCCCAGCATTTT
CDR3 protein: CASSLSFRLGWTRHHQPQHF

clone size: NA
D gene: NA
V gene: TRBV19
J gene: TRBJ2-3
CDR3 DNA: TGTGCCAGTGGGGGCCGCACAGATACGCAGTATTTT
CDR3 protein: CASGGRTDTQYF

clone size: NA
D gene: NA
V gene: TRBV4-1
J gene: TRBJ1-5
CDR3 DNA: TGCGCCAGCAGCCAACCGGGACATAATCAGCCCCAGCATTTT
CDR3 protein: CASSQPGHNQPQHF

clone size: many
D gene: NA
V gene: TRBV20-1
J gene: TRBJ2-3
CDR3 DNA: TGCAGTGCCACCACCCGGGGGACTCCCACAGATACGCAGTATTTT
CDR3 protein: CSATTRGTPTDTQYF

clone size: many
D gene: TRBD2
V gene: TRBV24-1
J gene: TRBJ2-1
CDR3 DNA: TGTGCCACCAGTGATCTCAAGACTAGCGGGAGTCAAAATGAGCAGTTCTTC
CDR3 protein: CATSDLKTSGSQNEQFF

clone size: many
D gene: TRBD2
V gene: TRBV11-2
J gene: TRBJ2-5
CDR3 DNA: TGTGCCAGCAGCATCCACTTAGCGGGAGCGGCAGAGACCCAGTACTTC
CDR3 protein: CASSIHLAGAAETQYF

clone size: many
D gene: NA
V gene: TRBV18
J gene: TRBJ1-3
CDR3 DNA: TGTGCCAGCTCACCACGGTCTTCTGGAAACACCATATATTTT
CDR3 protein: CASSPRSSGNTIYF

clone size: few
D gene: NA
V gene: TRBV30
J gene: TRBJ1-3
CDR3 DNA: TGTGCCTGTACGAGCTCTGGAAACACCATATATTTT
CDR3 protein: CACTSSGNTIYF

clone size: many
D gene: TRBD2
V gene: TRBV15
J gene: TRBJ2-1
CDR3 DNA: TGTGCCACTCGGGAGGGCCCTGAGCAGTTCTTC
CDR3 protein: CATREGPEQFF

clone size: NA
D gene: TRBD1
V gene: TRBV19
J gene: TRBJ1-2
CDR3 DNA: TGTGCCAGCCTCACAGGGGGCAAAGGCTACACCTTC
CDR3 protein: CASLTGGKGYTF

clone size: NA
D gene: TRBD2
V gene: TRBV27
J gene: TRBJ2-3
CDR3 DNA: TGTGCCAGCAGTTTGGGACTAGCGGGAGGCGGGACAGATACGCAGTATTTT
CDR3 protein: CASSLGLAGGGTDTQYF

clone size: many
D gene: NA
V gene: TRBV3-1
J gene: TRBJ2-5
CDR3 DNA: TGTGCCAGCAGCCAAGATGCCGTTCCCCAGACCCAGTACTTC
CDR3 protein: CASSQDAVPQTQYF

clone size: many
D gene: NA
V gene: TRBV27
J gene: TRBJ1-6
CDR3 DNA: TGTGCCAGCAGTTTCCTAGAATCACCCCTCCACTTT
CDR3 protein: CASSFLESPLHF

clone size: NA
D gene: NA
V gene: TRBV20-1
J gene: TRBJ2-3
CDR3 DNA: TGCAGTACTCCCCCCCGACTAGTCTGGATTACAGATACGCAGTATTTT
CDR3 protein: CSTPPRLVWITDTQYF

clone size: many
D gene: NA
V gene: TRBV12-3/TRBV12-4
J gene: TRBJ1-2
CDR3 DNA: TGTGCCAGCAGTGAAGGCGGCTACACCTTC
CDR3 protein: CASSEGGYTF

clone size: NA
D gene: NA
V gene: TRBV5-6
J gene: TRBJ1-4
CDR3 DNA: TGTGCCAGCAGCTTCGGGGGGGGAGCAACTAATGAAAAACTGTTTTTT
CDR3 protein: CASSFGGGATNEKLFF

clone size: many
D gene: TRBD1
V gene: TRBV6-1
J gene: TRBJ2-7
CDR3 DNA: TGTGCCAGCAGTCCGGGACAGGGTTCCTACGAGCAGTACTTC
CDR3 protein: CASSPGQGSYEQYF

clone size: NA
D gene: NA
V gene: TRBV7-9
J gene: TRBJ1-3
CDR3 DNA: TGTGCCAGCAGCAATCAAGCTGCGGAAAACACCATATATTTT
CDR3 protein: CASSNQAAENTIYF

clone size: few
D gene: NA
V gene: TRBV4-1
J gene: TRBJ1-5
CDR3 DNA: TGCGCCAGCAGCCAAGAACTTAGCAATCAGCCCCAGCATTTT
CDR3 protein: CASSQELSNQPQHF

clone size: many
D gene: TRBD2
V gene: TRBV27
J gene: TRBJ2-1
CDR3 DNA: TGTGCCAGCAGCCTTAGCGGGAGCTCCTACAATGAGCAGTTCTTC
CDR3 protein: CASSLSGSSYNEQFF

clone size: many
D gene: TRBD1
V gene: TRBV29-1
J gene: TRBJ1-1
CDR3 DNA: TGCAGCGGGGACAGGGGTCGGGCGAACACTGAAGCTTTCTTT
CDR3 protein: CSGDRGRANTEAFF

clone size: many
D gene: NA
V gene: TRBV6-1
J gene: TRBJ1-6
CDR3 DNA: TGTGCCAGCAGCCTAGAGCCAAATTCACCCCTCCACTTT
CDR3 protein: CASSLEPNSPLHF

clone size: NA
D gene: NA
V gene: TRBV4-3
J gene: TRBJ2-3
CDR3 DNA: TGCGCCAGCAGCCCACTAGCCCTCACAGATACGCAGTATTTT
CDR3 protein: CASSPLALTDTQYF

clone size: many
D gene: NA
V gene: TRBV11-2
J gene: TRBJ2-3
CDR3 DNA: TGTGCCAGCAGCTTCGGTCTAGGACGGTTGAACACAGATACGCAGTATTTT
CDR3 protein: CASSFGLGRLNTDTQYF

clone size: many
D gene: NA
V gene: TRBV12-3/TRBV12-4
J gene: TRBJ2-3
CDR3 DNA: TGTGCCAGCAGTTTAGCGCAAAAATACCGCCCCGGGACCCCAGATACGCAGTATTTT
CDR3 protein: CASSLAQKYRPGTPDTQYF

clone size: many
D gene: NA
V gene: TRBV6-1
J gene: TRBJ1-1
CDR3 DNA: TGTGCCAGCAGTGATAGAAGGGCGGCTGAAGCTTTCTTT
CDR3 protein: CASSDRRAAEAFF

clone size: many
D gene: TRBD1
V gene: TRBV20-1
J gene: TRBJ1-4
CDR3 DNA: TGCAGTGCTGGTACAGGGGAGACTAATGAAAAACTGTTTTTT
CDR3 protein: CSAGTGETNEKLFF

clone size: few
D gene: NA
V gene: TRBV20-1
J gene: TRBJ2-7
CDR3 DNA: TGCAGTGCTAGTGCAGATGTTACCTCGAGCTCCTACGAGCAGTACTTC
CDR3 protein: CSASADVTSSSYEQYF

clone size: many
D gene: NA
V gene: TRBV7-9
J gene: TRBJ2-3
CDR3 DNA: TGTGCCAGCAGCCCCGGGGCCTCTTCCACAGATACGCAGTATTTT
CDR3 protein: CASSPGASSTDTQYF

clone size: many
D gene: NA
V gene: TRBV12-3/TRBV12-4
J gene: TRBJ2-7
CDR3 DNA: TGTGCCAGCAGCCCCGGCTCGGGGGTCCTGTACGAGCAGTACTTC
CDR3 protein: CASSPGSGVLYEQYF

clone size: few
D gene: TRBD1
V gene: TRBV4-2
J gene: TRBJ1-1
CDR3 DNA: TGTGCCAGCAGCCACAGGGACAGTCGGAACACTGAAGCTTTCTTT
CDR3 protein: CASSHRDSRNTEAFF

clone size: many
D gene: NA
V gene: TRBV12-5
J gene: TRBJ2-6
CDR3 DNA: TGTGCTAGTGGTTTCCTTGTCCCGGGCGAGAAGACCTCTGGGGCCAACGTCCTGACTTTC
CDR3 protein: CASGFLVPGEKTSGANVLTF

clone size: few
D gene: NA
V gene: TRBV6-1
J gene: TRBJ2-1
CDR3 DNA: TGTGCCGGAAACACCCCACTAGATCCTAATGAGCAGTTCTTC
CDR3 protein: CAGNTPLDPNEQFF